This entry lists 28 T cell receptor beta chains sequenced from one sample in a study of blood T cell repertoires in COVID-19. Sequencing used immunoSEQ multiplex PCR; TCRdb keeps in-frame clones, though not all of them. The sample has about 93,000 clones; about 92% are singletons. The material sequenced was peripheral blood. Receptors were obtained from a man aged 50 to 60 with acute or convalescent COVID-19.

The V call is TRBV14, the J call TRBJ1-4; 7 nucleotides match TRBD1. Germline V gene data show CDR1 as SGHDN and CDR2 as FVKESK. The CDR3 has 13 amino acids. With V trimmed by 8 bases and J by 4 bases, 4 bases remained unmatched. CDR3 coding DNA: TGTGCCAGCTCGGGACAGTTTAATGAAAAACTGTTTTTT. Protein product: CASSGQFNEKLFF.

In this sample, this clone turned up once. The CDR3 sequence: CASSSDRDFRNQPQHF. The CDR3 DNA is TGTGCCAGCTCTTCGGACAGGGACTTTCGCAATCAGCCCCAGCATTTT. V usage is TRBV2 and J usage is TRBJ1-5, with 8 bases that match TRBD1. The germline CDR1 and CDR2 sequences are SNHLY and FYNNEI. The CDR3 consists of 16 residues. After removal of 8 bases from V and 2 bases from J, the junction contained 11 bases not matched to a gene. The full variable domain, with the rest looked up from reference TRBV2 and TRBJ1-5, is EPEVTQTPSHQVTQMGQEVILRCVPISNHLYFYWYRQILGQKVEFLVSFYNNEISEKSEIFDDQFSVERPDGSNFTLKIRSTKLEDSAMYFCASSSDRDFRNQPQHFGDGTRLSIL.

J is TRBJ2-1 and V is TRBV19, with 8 bases that match TRBD2. The CDR3 is made up of 17 amino acids. Looked up from germline, CDR1 is LNHDA and CDR2 is SQIVND (reference sequence). V lost 0 bases to trimming and J lost 2 bases; unmatched junction nucleotides: 6. CDR3 coding DNA: TGTGCCAGTAGTATAGATCATGGGACTAGTCCCTACAATGAGCAGTTCTTC. Protein product: CASSIDHGTSPYNEQFF.

This rearrangement joins TRBV6-5 to TRBJ2-7, with D perhaps matching TRBD2 (6 bases). The CDR3 spans 13 residues. Germline V CDR1 and CDR2: MNHEY, SVGAGI. Trimming stripped 5 bases from V and 6 bases from J, with 14 bases between. CDR3 sequence reads: CASSRDPGGEQYV. The CDR3 DNA reads TGTGCCAGCAGTCGGGACCCCGGGGGCGAGCAGTACGTC.

The rearrangement uses TRBV27 and TRBJ1-1; D perhaps matches TRBD1 (6 bases). The CDR3 extends over 16 amino acids. V lost 5 bases and J lost 2, with 18 bases in between. CDR1 and CDR2 (germline): MNHEY, SMNVEV (reference sequence). The CDR3 DNA reads as TGTGCCAGCAGTCTTAATCAGGGGCGACTAAACACTGAAGCTTTCTTT. The encoded protein is CASSLNQGRLNTEAFF.

This clone was counted once. The rearrangement uses TRBV9 and TRBJ2-2, with a weak D call TRBD1 (6 bases). Germline CDR1 SGDLS, CDR2 YYNGEE. The CDR3 sequence is 13 residues long. Trimming stripped 7 bases from V and 1 base from J, with 8 bases between. The chain's CDR3 is CASVGQNTGELFF. CDR3 nucleotides: TGTGCCAGCGTGGGACAGAACACCGGGGAGCTGTTTTTT.

This sequence joins TRBV6-5 and TRBJ2-2; 8 bases line up with TRBD1. V lost 5 bases and J lost 8; bases outside the gene matches: 7. The CDR3 loop spans 14 amino acids. Germline CDR1 is MNHEY and CDR2 is SVGAGI. The CDR3 DNA reads as TGTGCCAGCAGTCCCGACAGGGGAGGTGGGGAGCTGTTTTTT. Residues: CASSPDRGGGELFF.

The chain employs TRBV28 and TRBJ2-1; 10 bases are a match to TRBD2. Germline loops: CDR1 MDHEN, CDR2 SYDVKM. The J segment lost 4 bases and the V segment lost 6 bases, leaving 6 bases of the junction unmatched. The CDR3 is 15 residues long. CDR3 residues: CASRLQTSGYNEQFF. CDR3 coding DNA: TGTGCCAGCAGACTCCAGACTAGCGGGTACAATGAGCAGTTCTTC.

The chain employs TRBV5-5 and TRBJ2-7; no clear D. Germline lookup yields CDR1 SGHKS and CDR2 YYEKEE (reference sequence). The V end lost 2 bases, the J end lost 4 bases, and 4 bases lay between the germline ends. The CDR3 is 11 amino acids. The CDR3 coding sequence is TGTGCCAGCAGCTTCAGTTACGAGCAGTACTTC. Its translation is CASSFSYEQYF.

This chain uses TRBV10-3 with TRBJ1-1, with 7 nucleotides matching TRBD1. The germline V gene encodes CDR1 ENHRY and CDR2 SYGVKD. Trimming cost V 10 bases and J 6 bases; bases outside gene matches: 14. The CDR3 has 14 amino acids. CDR3 region: CATEDVQGTAEAFF. The CDR3 region has the DNA TGTGCCACCGAGGACGTACAGGGGACCGCTGAAGCTTTCTTT.

The chain links TRBV6-5 to TRBJ1-2; tentative D call: TRBD1 (5 bases). There are 13 residues in the CDR3. Germline V gene data show CDR1 as MNHEY and CDR2 as SVGAGI. V shed 6 bases and J shed 2 bases, with 10 bases lying between them. CDR3 residues: CASRITGNYGYTF. The CDR3 DNA follows: TGTGCCAGCAGAATCACAGGAAACTATGGCTACACCTTC.

The V gene is TRBV5-5, the J gene TRBJ2-7, with 8 bases aligning to TRBD2. Germline CDR1 SGHKS, CDR2 YYEKEE (reference sequence). There are 15 residues in the CDR3. With 1 base clipped from V and 3 bases from J, the junction kept 6 bases outside the gene matches. The CDR3 loop is CASSLLLAEIYEQYF. CDR3 in DNA: TGTGCCAGCAGCTTGCTACTAGCGGAGATCTACGAGCAGTACTTC.

This clone was seen just once. The chain employs TRBV2 and TRBJ1-5, with D unclear. The CDR3 loop spans 13 amino acids. Trimming pared 2 bases from V and 4 bases from J, leaving 6 bases between. Per germline, CDR1 SNHLY and CDR2 FYNNEI. The CDR3 DNA sequence: TGTGCCAGCAGTGAAAGGAGTAATCAGCCCCAGCATTTT. It yields the protein CASSERSNQPQHF.

This clone was counted a single time. This chain connects TRBV7-3 to TRBJ1-1; D is uncertain. The germline CDR1 and CDR2 sequences are SGHTA and FQGTGA. The CDR3 spans 14 residues. Trimming removed 2 bases at V and 8 bases at J, with 15 bases between. The DNA for the CDR3 is TGTGCCAGCAGCTTAGGGCCGCTGGCGAAAGAAGCTTTCTTT. Amino acid sequence: CASSLGPLAKEAFF.

Only one count was recorded for this clone. The chain links TRBV5-1 to TRBJ2-7, with TRBD2 matching 7 bases. V dropped 0 bases and J dropped 3; count of bases not matched to a gene: 6. CDR1 is SGHRS and CDR2 is YFSETQ in the germline V gene. This CDR3 has 15 residues. CDR3 nucleotide sequence: TGCGCCAGCAGCTTGGCGGCTAGCGGTAACTACGAGCAGTACTTC. Amino acids: CASSLAASGNYEQYF.

The rearrangement links TRBV18 to TRBJ1-2; 12 bases line up with TRBD1. The trim removed 5 bases at V and 2 bases at J, leaving 3 bases unmatched. The CDR3 runs 15 residues. Germline CDR1 is KGHSH and CDR2 is LQKENI. The CDR3 loop reads CASSSGTGGNYGYTF. The CDR3 DNA is TGTGCCAGCTCATCCGGGACAGGGGGCAACTATGGCTACACCTTC.

The chain recombines TRBV5-1 with TRBJ2-5; 12 nucleotides align to TRBD1. Germline V lookup: CDR1 SGHRS, CDR2 YFSETQ. With 4 bases clipped from V and 4 bases from J, the junction kept 11 bases outside the gene matches. The CDR3 loop spans 17 amino acids. The DNA of the CDR3 is TGCGCCAGCAGCGCCGGGACAGGGGGCAGAGTGGGAGAGACCCAGTACTTC. Amino acids: CASSAGTGGRVGETQYF.

This chain connects TRBV3-1 (or the pseudogene TRBV3-2) to TRBJ1-1, with unresolved D. Germline loops: CDR1 LGHDT, CDR2 YNNKEL (reference sequence). The germline V and J ends were trimmed by 1 base and 1 base, with 7 bases remaining between them. The CDR3 is 14 residues long. CDR3 DNA: TGTGCCAGCAGCCAAGTAGTCGGGAACACTGAAGCTTTCTTT. It yields the protein CASSQVVGNTEAFF.

This sequence joins TRBV24-1 and TRBJ2-3; 8 bases are shared with TRBD1. Germline CDR1 and CDR2: KGHDR and SFDVKD. This CDR3 region has 15 residues. V lost 2 bases to trimming and J lost 4 bases; unmatched junction nucleotides: 4. The CDR3 DNA reads as TGTGCCACCAGTGATTCCAGGGGGCGGGCAGATACGCAGTATTTT. As protein: CATSDSRGRADTQYF.

The chain employs TRBV7-8 and TRBJ2-1, with D tentatively TRBD2 (5 bases). This CDR3 comprises 13 residues. The V gene's germline CDR1 is SGHVS and CDR2 FQNEAQ. V lost 4 bases and J lost 7, with 11 bases in between. CDR3 sequence reads: CASSSVRGNEQFF. The CDR3 nucleotides read TGTGCCAGCAGCTCCGTCCGGGGAAATGAGCAGTTCTTC. The complete variable domain, with remaining parts taken from reference TRBV7-8 and TRBJ2-1, reads GAGVSQSPRYKVAKRGQDVALRCDPISGHVSLFWYQQALGQGPEFLTYFQNEAQLDKSGLPSDRFFAERPEGSVSTLKIQRTQQEDSAVYLCASSSVRGNEQFFGPGTRLTVL.

V gene TRBV2 combines with J gene TRBJ1-4, with TRBD1 as a possible D gene (5 bases). The CDR3 consists of 14 residues. V gave up 6 bases and J gave up 8 bases, with 16 bases separating them. Per the germline V gene, CDR1 is SNHLY and CDR2 is FYNNEI. CDR3: CASSPGNTHEKLFF. The CDR3 DNA reads TGTGCCAGCAGCCCAGGGAACACCCACGAAAAACTGTTTTTT.

The chain couples TRBV6-6 to TRBJ1-5, with no clear D. V was cut by 7 bases and J by 4 bases, with 5 bases left in between. CDR1 and CDR2 from the germline V gene are MNHNY and SVGAGI (reference sequence). The CDR3 runs 11 residues. As DNA, the CDR3 is TGTGCCAGCAAACAAAATCAGCCCCAGCATTTT. Protein sequence: CASKQNQPQHF.

The rearrangement uses TRBV4-3 and TRBJ1-2; 7 positions agree with TRBD1. The germline V gene has CDR1 LGHNA and CDR2 YSLEER. The V gene end was trimmed by 0 bases and the J gene end by 5 bases; junction bases not matched to a gene: 6. This CDR3 is built from 15 residues. The CDR3 nucleotides read TGCGCCAGCAGCCAAGATATGACAGGGAGGTATGGCTACACCTTC. Its translation: CASSQDMTGRYGYTF.

The gene calls are TRBV28 and TRBJ1-2; possibly TRBD1 for D (6 bases). The CDR3 runs to 15 residues. Trimming stripped 6 bases from V and 6 bases from J, with 20 bases between. In germline, CDR1 is MDHEN, CDR2 SYDVKM. CDR3 amino acids: CASSLTQGLGHGYTF. The CDR3 DNA follows: TGTGCCAGCAGCCTCACACAGGGCCTCGGGCATGGCTACACCTTC.

The table lists this clone with a count of one. The chain couples TRBV18 to TRBJ2-5; 7 nucleotides line up with TRBD1. The V segment lost 4 bases and the J segment 3 bases; nucleotides outside the gene matches: 5. The CDR3 contains 14 residues. Germline CDR1 and CDR2: KGHSH and LQKENI. CDR3 sequence: CASSLSTGKETQYF. CDR3 DNA sequence: TGTGCCAGCTCACTCTCGACAGGGAAAGAGACCCAGTACTTC.

The rearrangement uses TRBV7-3 and TRBJ1-6, with D possibly TRBD1 on 6 matching bases. Deletions cut 6 bases from V and 2 bases from J, with 8 bases between. Germline assignment: CDR1 SGHTA and CDR2 FQGTGA. This CDR3 is built from 14 residues. CDR3 amino acids: CASSRGTYNSPLHF. As DNA, the CDR3 is TGTGCCAGCAGTAGGGGGACCTATAATTCACCCCTCCACTTT. The full variable domain, its missing parts supplied by reference TRBV7-3 and TRBJ1-6, is GAGVSQTPSNKVTEKGKYVELRCDPISGHTALYWYRQSLGQGPEFLIYFQGTGAADDSGLPNDRFFAVRPEGSVSTLKIQRTERGDSAVYLCASSRGTYNSPLHFGNGTRLTVT.

V and J are TRBV28 and TRBJ1-4; 8 positions agree with TRBD1. CDR3 length equals 15 residues. Unmatched junction bases numbered 11, after V lost 6 bases and J lost 8 bases. CDR1 MDHEN and CDR2 SYDVKM come from the germline V gene. CDR3: CASSRIGQGGEKLFF. The CDR3 coding sequence is TGTGCCAGCAGCAGAATCGGACAGGGAGGAGAAAAACTGTTTTTT. Full variable domain (missing parts from reference TRBV28 and TRBJ1-4): DVKVTQSSRYLVKRTGEKVFLECVQDMDHENMFWYRQDPGLGLRLIYFSYDVKMKEKGDIPEGYSVSREKKERFSLILESASTNQTSMYLCASSRIGQGGEKLFFGSGTQLSVL.

V usage is TRBV5-1 and J usage is TRBJ2-5; 10 bases fit TRBD1. The CDR3 spans 15 residues. With V trimmed by 4 bases and J by 5 bases, 8 bases remained unmatched. Germline CDR1 and CDR2: SGHRS and YFSETQ. The CDR3 loop reads CASSLGQGEEETQYF. The CDR3 nucleotides read TGCGCCAGCAGCCTAGGACAGGGGGAAGAGGAGACCCAGTACTTC.